This T cell receptor beta chain was sequenced for a study of cytomegalovirus exposure and HLA in healthy donors. General observations from the study: Overall, approximately 150 TCR beta chains were annotated as cytomegalovirus-associated. High sensitivity and specificity were reportedly achieved when the classifier diagnosed cytomegalovirus status.

As concerns this clone: Its antigen is still unknown.

The donors were in the roughly 130-subject validation cohort; that cohort was separate from the 666-subject first cohort. Measured with immunoSEQ multiplex PCR; TCRdb has only the in-frame clones, and not every one. There are 100,000 to 150,000 clones in the sample; 85% to 90% occur only once, and about 3.7% lies in the top ten. Trimming removed 4 bases from V and 4 bases from J, with 12 bases in between. CDR1 and CDR2 from the germline V gene are SGHRS and YFSETQ. CDR3 length: 14 residues. The origin of this receptor is a man aged 25 to 40 in good health and CMV-seronegative. The chain employs TRBV5-1 and TRBJ2-1; D is possibly TRBD1 (7 bases). The sequenced material came from PBMCs. The CDR3 region is CASSAGQLYNEQFF. CDR3 sequence (DNA): TGCGCCAGCAGCGCGGGACAGCTTTACAATGAGCAGTTCTTC.